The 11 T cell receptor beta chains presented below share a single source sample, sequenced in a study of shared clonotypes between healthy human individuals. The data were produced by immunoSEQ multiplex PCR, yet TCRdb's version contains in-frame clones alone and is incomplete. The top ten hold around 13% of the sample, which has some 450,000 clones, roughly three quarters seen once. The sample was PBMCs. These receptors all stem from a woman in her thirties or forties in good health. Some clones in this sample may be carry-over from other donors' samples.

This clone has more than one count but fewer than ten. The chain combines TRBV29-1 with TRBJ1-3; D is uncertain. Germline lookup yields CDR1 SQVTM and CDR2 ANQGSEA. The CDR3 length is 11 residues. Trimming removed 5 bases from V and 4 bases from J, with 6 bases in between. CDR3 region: CSVQRGNTIYF. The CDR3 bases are TGCAGCGTTCAGAGGGGAAACACCATATATTTT.

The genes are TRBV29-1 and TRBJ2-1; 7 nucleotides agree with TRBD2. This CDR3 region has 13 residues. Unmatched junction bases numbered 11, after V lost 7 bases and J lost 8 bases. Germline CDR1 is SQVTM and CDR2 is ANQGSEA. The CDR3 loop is CSGRSGVVDEQFF. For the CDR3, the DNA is TGCAGCGGGAGGAGCGGGGTCGTCGATGAGCAGTTCTTC.

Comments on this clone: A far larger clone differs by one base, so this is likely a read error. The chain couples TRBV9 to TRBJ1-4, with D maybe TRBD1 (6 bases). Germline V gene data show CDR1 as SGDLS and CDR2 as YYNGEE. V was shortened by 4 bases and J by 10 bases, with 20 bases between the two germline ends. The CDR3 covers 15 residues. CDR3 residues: CASSPRGQGRGKLFF. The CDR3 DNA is TGTGCCAGCAGCCCCCGGGGGCAGGGTCGGGGAAAACTGTTTTTT.

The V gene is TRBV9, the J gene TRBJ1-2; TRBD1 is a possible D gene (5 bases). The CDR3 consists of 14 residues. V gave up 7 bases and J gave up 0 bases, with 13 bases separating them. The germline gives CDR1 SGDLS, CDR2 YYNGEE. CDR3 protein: CASSRETANYGYTF. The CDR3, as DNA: TGTGCCAGCTCGCGGGAGACAGCTAACTATGGCTACACCTTC. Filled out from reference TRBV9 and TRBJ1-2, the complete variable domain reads DSGVTQTPKHLITATGQRVTLRCSPRSGDLSVYWYQQSLDQGLQFLIQYYNGEERAKGNILERFSAQQFPDLHSELNLSSLELGDSALYFCASSRETANYGYTFGSGTRLTVV.

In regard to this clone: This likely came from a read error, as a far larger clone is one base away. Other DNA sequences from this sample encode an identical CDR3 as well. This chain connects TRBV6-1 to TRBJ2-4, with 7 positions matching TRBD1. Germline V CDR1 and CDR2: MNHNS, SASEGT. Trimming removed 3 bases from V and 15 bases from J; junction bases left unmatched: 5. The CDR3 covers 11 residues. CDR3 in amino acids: CASSEEGGRYF. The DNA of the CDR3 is TGTGCCAGCAGTGAGGAAGGGGGCAGGTACTTC.

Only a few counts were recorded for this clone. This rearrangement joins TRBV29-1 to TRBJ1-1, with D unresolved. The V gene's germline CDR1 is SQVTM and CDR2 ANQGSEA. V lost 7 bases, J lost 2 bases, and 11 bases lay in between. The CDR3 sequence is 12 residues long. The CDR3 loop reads CSAGGSNTEAFF. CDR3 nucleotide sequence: TGCAGCGCAGGTGGGAGCAACACTGAAGCTTTCTTT.

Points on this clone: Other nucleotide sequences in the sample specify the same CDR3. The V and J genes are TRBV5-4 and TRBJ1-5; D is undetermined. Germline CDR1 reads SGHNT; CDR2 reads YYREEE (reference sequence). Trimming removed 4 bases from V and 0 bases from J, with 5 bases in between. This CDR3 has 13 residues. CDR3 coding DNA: TGTGCCAGCAGCCTGGATAGCAATCAGCCCCAGCATTTT. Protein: CASSLDSNQPQHF.

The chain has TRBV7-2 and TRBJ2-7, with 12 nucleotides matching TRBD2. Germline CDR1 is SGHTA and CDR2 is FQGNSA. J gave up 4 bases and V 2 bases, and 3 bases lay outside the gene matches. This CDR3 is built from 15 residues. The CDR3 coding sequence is TGTGCCAGCAGCTTACTAGCGGGAGGGCGGTACGAGCAGTACTTC. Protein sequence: CASSLLAGGRYEQYF.

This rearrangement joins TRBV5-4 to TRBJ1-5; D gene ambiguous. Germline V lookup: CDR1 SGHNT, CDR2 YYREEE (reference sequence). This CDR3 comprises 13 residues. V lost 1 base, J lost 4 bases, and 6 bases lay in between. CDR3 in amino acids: CASSLNRNQPQHF. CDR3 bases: TGTGCCAGCAGCTTGAACAGAAATCAGCCCCAGCATTTT.

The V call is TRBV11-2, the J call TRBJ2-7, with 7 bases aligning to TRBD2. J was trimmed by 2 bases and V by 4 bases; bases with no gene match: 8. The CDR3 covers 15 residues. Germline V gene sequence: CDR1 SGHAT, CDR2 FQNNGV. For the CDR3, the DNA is TGTGCCAGCAGCTCAGCAAGGACTAGTCCCTACGAGCAGTACTTC. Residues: CASSSARTSPYEQYF. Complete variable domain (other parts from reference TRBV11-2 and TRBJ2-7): EAGVAQSPRYKIIEKRQSVAFWCNPISGHATLYWYQQILGQGPKLLIQFQNNGVVDDSQLPKDRFSAERLKGVDSTLKIQPAKLEDSAVYLCASSSARTSPYEQYFGPGTRLTVT.

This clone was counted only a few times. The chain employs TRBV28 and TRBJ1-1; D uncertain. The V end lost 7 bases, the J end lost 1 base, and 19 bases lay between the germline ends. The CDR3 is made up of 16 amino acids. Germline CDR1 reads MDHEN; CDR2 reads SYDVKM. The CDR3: CASTSGSGVPNTEAFF. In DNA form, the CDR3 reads TGTGCCAGCACCTCCGGTTCCGGGGTCCCGAACACTGAAGCTTTCTTT.